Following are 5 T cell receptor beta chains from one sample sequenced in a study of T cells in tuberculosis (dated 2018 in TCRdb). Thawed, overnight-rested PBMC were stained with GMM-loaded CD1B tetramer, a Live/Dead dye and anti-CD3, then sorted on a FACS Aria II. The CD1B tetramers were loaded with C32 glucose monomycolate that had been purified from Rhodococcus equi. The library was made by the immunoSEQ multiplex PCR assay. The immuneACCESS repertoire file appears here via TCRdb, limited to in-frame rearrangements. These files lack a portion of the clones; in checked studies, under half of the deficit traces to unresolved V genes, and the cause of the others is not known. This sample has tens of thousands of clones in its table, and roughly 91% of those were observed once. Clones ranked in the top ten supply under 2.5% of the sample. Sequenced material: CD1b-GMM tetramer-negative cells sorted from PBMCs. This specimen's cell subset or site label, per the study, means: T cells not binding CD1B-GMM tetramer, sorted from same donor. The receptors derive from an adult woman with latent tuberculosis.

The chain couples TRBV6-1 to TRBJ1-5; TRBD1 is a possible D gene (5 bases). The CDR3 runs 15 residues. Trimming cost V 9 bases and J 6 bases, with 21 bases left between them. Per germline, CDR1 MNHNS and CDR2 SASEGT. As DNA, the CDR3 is TGTGCCAGTCAGCGGGCAGGGATGCTTCTTCAGCCCCAGCATTTT. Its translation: CASQRAGMLLQPQHF.

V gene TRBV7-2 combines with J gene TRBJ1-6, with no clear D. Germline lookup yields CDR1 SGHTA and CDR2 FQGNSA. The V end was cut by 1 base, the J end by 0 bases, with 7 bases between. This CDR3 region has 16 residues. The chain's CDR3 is CASSLDTPSYNSPLHF. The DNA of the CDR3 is TGTGCCAGCAGCTTAGATACACCCTCCTATAATTCACCCCTCCACTTT.

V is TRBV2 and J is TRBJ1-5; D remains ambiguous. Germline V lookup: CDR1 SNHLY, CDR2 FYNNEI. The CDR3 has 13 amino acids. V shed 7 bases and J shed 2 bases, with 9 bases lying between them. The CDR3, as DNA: TGTGCCAGCAAGGACTATGGCAATCAGCCCCAGCATTTT. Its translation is CASKDYGNQPQHF.

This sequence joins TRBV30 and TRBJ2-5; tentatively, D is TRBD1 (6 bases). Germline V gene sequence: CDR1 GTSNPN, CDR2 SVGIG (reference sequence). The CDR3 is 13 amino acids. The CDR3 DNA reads TGTGCTCATAGTGCTAGCAGGGGAGAGACCCAGTACTTC. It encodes CAHSASRGETQYF.

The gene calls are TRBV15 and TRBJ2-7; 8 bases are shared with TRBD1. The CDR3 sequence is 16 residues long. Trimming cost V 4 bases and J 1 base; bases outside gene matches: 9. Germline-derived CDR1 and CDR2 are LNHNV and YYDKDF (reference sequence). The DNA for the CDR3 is TGTGCCACCAGCACCCGGACAGGGCCCCTTTCCTACGAGCAGTACGTC. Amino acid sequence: CATSTRTGPLSYEQYV.